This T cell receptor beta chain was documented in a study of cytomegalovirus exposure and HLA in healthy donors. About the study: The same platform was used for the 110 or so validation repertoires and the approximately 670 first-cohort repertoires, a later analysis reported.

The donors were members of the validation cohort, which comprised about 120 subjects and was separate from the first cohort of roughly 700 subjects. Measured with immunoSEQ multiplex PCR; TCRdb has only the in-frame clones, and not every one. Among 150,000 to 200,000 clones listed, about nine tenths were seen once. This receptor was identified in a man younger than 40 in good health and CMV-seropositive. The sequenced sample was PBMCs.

The CDR3 loop reads CASSTPTGANTEAFF. As DNA, the CDR3 is TGTGCCAGCAGTACCCCGACGGGAGCGAACACTGAAGCTTTCTTT. The chain is built from TRBV6-5 and TRBJ1-1; the D is unclear. The V end lost 5 bases, the J end lost 1 base, and 14 bases lay between the germline ends. Germline loops: CDR1 MNHEY, CDR2 SVGAGI. CDR3 length: 15 residues.